Here is one T cell receptor (beta chain) with its context. This CDR3 comprises 10 residues. V was cut by 3 bases and J by 7 bases, with 7 bases left in between. Germline V gene sequence: CDR1 DFQATT, CDR2 SNEGSKA (reference sequence). This record comes from a study of blood T cell repertoires in COVID-19. Study as a whole: Specimens from acute and convalescent COVID-19 originated in the United States, Italy and Spain. T cells, B-cell-depleted T cells, or PBMCs supplied cDNA or gDNA.

The table came from immunoSEQ multiplex PCR; TCRdb's copy has only in-frame clones and leaves some out. The profile shows about 420,000 clones, over 85% of them singletons. A Seattle source enrolled patients during active infection and followed them longitudinally. This chain connects TRBV20-1 to TRBJ2-7; D might be TRBD2 (6 bases). Material for sequencing was peripheral blood. This receptor was identified in a man aged 18 to 29 with COVID-19, enrolled during active disease. This chain's CDR3 is CSASRGEQYF. DNA for the CDR3: TGCAGTGCTAGCCGGGGGGAGCAGTACTTC.